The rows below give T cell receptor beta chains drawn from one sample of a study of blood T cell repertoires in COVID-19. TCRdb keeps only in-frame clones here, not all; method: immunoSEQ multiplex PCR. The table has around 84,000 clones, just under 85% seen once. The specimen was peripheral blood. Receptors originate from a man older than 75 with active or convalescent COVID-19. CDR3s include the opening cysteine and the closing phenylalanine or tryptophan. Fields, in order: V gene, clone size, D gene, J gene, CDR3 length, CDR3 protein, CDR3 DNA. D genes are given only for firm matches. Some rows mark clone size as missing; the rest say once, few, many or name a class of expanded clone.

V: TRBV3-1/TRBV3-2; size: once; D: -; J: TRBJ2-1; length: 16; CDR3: CASSQYEVSPGHEQFF; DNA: TGTGCCAGCAGCCAATACGAGGTATCGCCAGGGCATGAGCAGTTCTTC
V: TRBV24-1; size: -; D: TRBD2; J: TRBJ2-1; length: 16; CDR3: CATSDPSGRAINEQFF; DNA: TGTGCCACCAGTGATCCGAGCGGGAGGGCCATTAATGAGCAGTTCTTC
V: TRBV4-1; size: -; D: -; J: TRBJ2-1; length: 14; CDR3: CASSQVQGRREQFF; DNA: TGCGCCAGCAGCCAAGTTCAGGGGAGACGGGAGCAGTTCTTC
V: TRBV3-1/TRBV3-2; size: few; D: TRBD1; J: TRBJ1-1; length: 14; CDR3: CASSLTDRVIEAFF; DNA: TGTGCCAGCAGCCTAACGGACAGGGTGATTGAAGCTTTCTTT
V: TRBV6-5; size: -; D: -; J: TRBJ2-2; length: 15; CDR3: CASSPGGENTGELFF; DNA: TGTGCCAGCAGCCCCGGGGGTGAAAACACCGGGGAGCTGTTTTTT
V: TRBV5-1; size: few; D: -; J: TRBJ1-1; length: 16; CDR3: CASSFQIGGSSAEAFF; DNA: TGCGCCAGCAGCTTTCAGATCGGGGGGTCATCGGCTGAAGCTTTCTTT
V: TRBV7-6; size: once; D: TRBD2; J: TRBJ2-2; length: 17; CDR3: CASSLLAGGLDTGELFF; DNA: TGTGCCAGCAGCTTACTAGCGGGGGGGCTCGACACCGGGGAGCTGTTTTTT
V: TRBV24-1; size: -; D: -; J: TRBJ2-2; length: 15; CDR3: CATSDRRKNTGELFF; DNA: TGTGCCACCAGTGATCGGCGGAAGAACACCGGGGAGCTGTTTTTT
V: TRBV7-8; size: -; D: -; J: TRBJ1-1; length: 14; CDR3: CASSSLRVDSEAFF; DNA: TGTGCCAGCAGCTCGCTAAGGGTGGACAGTGAAGCTTTCTTT
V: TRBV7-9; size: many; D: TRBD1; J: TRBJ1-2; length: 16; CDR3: CASSLAGTGGGYGYTF; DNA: TGTGCCAGCAGCTTAGCGGGGACAGGGGGCGGCTATGGCTACACCTTC
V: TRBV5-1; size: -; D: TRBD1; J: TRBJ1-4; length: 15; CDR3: CASSPAQGANEKLFF; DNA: TGCGCCAGCAGCCCGGCACAGGGGGCTAATGAAAAACTGTTTTTT
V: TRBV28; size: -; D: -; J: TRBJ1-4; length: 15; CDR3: CASRPPGTSNEKLFF; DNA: TGTGCCAGCAGGCCCCCAGGGACAAGTAATGAAAAACTGTTTTTT
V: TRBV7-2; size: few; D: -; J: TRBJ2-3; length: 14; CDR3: CASSLRSSTDTQYF; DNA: TGTGCCAGCAGCTTACGGTCGAGCACAGATACGCAGTATTTT
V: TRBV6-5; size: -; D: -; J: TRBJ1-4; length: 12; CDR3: CASSTTRGQLFF; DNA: TGTGCCAGCAGTACCACCCGCGGGCAACTGTTTTTT
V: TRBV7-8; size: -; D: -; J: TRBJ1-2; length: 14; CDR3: CASSLFGSNYGYTF; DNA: TGTGCCAGCAGCTTATTTGGGAGTAACTATGGCTACACCTTC
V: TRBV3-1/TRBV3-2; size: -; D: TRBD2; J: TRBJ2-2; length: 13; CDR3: CAAGGFFTGELFF; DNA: TGTGCCGCCGGGGGGTTTTTCACCGGGGAGCTGTTTTTT
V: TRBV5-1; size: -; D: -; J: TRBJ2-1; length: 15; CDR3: CASGGLAGPYNEQFF; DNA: TGCGCCAGCGGGGGGTTGGCGGGTCCCTACAATGAGCAGTTCTTC
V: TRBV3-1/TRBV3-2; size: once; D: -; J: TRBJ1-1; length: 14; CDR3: CASSHLRKGTEAFF; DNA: TGTGCCAGCAGCCACCTCCGTAAGGGGACTGAAGCTTTCTTT
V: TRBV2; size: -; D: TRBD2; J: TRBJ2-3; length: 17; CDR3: CASSSPGLAGGTDTQYF; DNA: TGTGCCAGCAGTTCCCCGGGACTAGCGGGAGGCACAGATACGCAGTATTTT
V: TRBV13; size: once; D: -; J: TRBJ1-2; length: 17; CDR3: CASSLADGTSEAYGYTF; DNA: TGTGCCAGCAGCTTAGCCGACGGGACTTCCGAAGCCTATGGCTACACCTTC
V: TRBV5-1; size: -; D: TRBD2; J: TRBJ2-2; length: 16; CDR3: CASSGGGTPGTGELFF; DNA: TGCGCCAGCAGCGGCGGGGGGACCCCGGGCACCGGGGAGCTGTTTTTT
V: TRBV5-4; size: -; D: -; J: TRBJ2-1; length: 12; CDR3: CASSEIASEQFF; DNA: TGTGCCAGCAGCGAAATAGCCAGTGAGCAGTTCTTC
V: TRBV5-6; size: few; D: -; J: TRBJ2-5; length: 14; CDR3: CASSFRTAQETQYF; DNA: TGTGCCAGCAGCTTCCGGACAGCTCAAGAGACCCAGTACTTC
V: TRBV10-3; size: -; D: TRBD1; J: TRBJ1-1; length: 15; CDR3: CAISERGQGNTEAFF; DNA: TGTGCCATCAGTGAAAGGGGACAGGGGAACACTGAAGCTTTCTTT
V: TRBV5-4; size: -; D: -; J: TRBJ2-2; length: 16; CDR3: CASSLAGGQNTGELFF; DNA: TGTGCCAGCAGCTTGGCCGGGGGGCAGAACACCGGGGAGCTGTTTTTT
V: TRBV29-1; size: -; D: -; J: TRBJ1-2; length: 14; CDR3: CSVVSLRVGYGYTF; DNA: TGCAGCGTTGTTAGCCTGCGGGTCGGCTATGGCTACACCTTC
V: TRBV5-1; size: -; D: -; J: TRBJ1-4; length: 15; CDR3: CASSSGQTFNEKLFF; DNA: TGCGCCAGCAGCTCTGGACAGACCTTTAATGAAAAACTGTTTTTT
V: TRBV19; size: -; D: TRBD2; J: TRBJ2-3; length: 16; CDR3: CASSTAGGRYTDTQYF; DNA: TGTGCCAGTAGTACGGCGGGGGGACGATACACAGATACGCAGTATTTT
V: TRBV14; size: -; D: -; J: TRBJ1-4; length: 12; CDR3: CASSPTGRKLFF; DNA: TGTGCCAGCAGCCCGACAGGCCGAAAACTGTTTTTT
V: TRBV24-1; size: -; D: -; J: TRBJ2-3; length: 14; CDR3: CATADGRSTDTQYF; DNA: TGTGCCACGGCGGATGGTCGTAGCACAGATACGCAGTATTTT
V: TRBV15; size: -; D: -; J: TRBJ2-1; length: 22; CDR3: CATSGHPPSGAGADSSYNEQFF; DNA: TGTGCCACCAGCGGCCATCCTCCGAGCGGGGCGGGGGCCGACAGCTCCTACAATGAGCAGTTCTTC
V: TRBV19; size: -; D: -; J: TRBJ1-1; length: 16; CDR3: CASSPPDTGWNTEAFF; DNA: TGTGCCAGTAGTCCCCCGGATACAGGGTGGAACACTGAAGCTTTCTTT
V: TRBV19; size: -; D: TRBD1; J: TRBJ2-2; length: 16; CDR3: CASSIRRTGGTGELFF; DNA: TGTGCCAGTAGTATCCGTCGAACAGGGGGGACCGGGGAGCTGTTTTTT
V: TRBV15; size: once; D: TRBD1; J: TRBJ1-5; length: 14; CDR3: CATSRGGTDQPQHF; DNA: TGTGCCACCAGCAGAGGGGGGACAGATCAGCCCCAGCATTTT
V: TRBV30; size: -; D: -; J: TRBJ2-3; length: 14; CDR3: CAWSVSFTPDTQYF; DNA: TGTGCCTGGAGTGTTAGCTTTACACCAGATACGCAGTATTTT
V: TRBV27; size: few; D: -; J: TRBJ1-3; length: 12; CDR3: CASRSSGNTIYF; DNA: TGTGCCAGCAGGTCATCTGGAAACACCATATATTTT
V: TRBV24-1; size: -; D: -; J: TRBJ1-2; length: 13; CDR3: CATSDNNNYGYTF; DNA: TGTGCCACCAGTGATAATAATAACTATGGCTACACCTTC
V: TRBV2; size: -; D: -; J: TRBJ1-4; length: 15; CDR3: CASSAVGQPNEKLFF; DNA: TGTGCCAGCAGTGCGGTTGGTCAACCTAATGAAAAACTGTTTTTT
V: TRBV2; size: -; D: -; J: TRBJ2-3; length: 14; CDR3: CASSEAGETDTQYF; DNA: TGTGCCAGCAGTGAAGCGGGAGAAACAGATACGCAGTATTTT
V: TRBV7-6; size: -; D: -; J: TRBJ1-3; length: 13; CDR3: CASSFYSGNTIYF; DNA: TGTGCCAGCAGCTTTTACTCTGGAAACACCATATATTTT
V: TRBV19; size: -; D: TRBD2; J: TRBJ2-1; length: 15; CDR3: CASLPLAGSYNEQFF; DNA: TGTGCCAGTCTTCCACTAGCGGGCTCCTACAATGAGCAGTTCTTC
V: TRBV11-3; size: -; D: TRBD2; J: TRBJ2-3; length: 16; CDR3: CASSPRLAGEGDTQYF; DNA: TGTGCCAGCAGCCCCAGACTAGCGGGAGAGGGGGATACGCAGTATTTT
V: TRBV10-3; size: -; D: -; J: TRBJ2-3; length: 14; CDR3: CAIRRGIEGDTQYF; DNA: TGTGCCATCAGGAGGGGGATAGAGGGAGATACGCAGTATTTT